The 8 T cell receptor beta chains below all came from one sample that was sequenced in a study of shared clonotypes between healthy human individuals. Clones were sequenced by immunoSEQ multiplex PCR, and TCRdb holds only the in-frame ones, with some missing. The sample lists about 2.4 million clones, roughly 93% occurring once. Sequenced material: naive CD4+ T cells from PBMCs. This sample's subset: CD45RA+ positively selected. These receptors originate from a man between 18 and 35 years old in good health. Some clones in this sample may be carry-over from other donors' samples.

The CDR3 reads CASSPRLGVSETQYF. The CDR3 region has the DNA TGTGCCAGCAGCCCCCGCCTGGGGGTGTCAGAGACCCAGTACTTC. This chain connects TRBV5-5 to TRBJ2-5, with D perhaps being TRBD1 or TRBD2 (5 bases each). CDR3 length: 15 residues. The ends were cut back, 4 bases at V and 4 bases at J, with 17 bases in the middle. Germline CDR1 reads SGHKS; CDR2 reads YYEKEE (reference sequence). The entire variable domain, with the rest obtained from reference TRBV5-5 and TRBJ2-5, is as follows: DAGVTQSPTHLIKTRGQQVTLRCSPISGHKSVSWYQQVLGQGPQFIFQYYEKEERGRGNFPDRFSARQFPNYSSELNVNALLLGDSALYLCASSPRLGVSETQYFGPGTRLLVL.

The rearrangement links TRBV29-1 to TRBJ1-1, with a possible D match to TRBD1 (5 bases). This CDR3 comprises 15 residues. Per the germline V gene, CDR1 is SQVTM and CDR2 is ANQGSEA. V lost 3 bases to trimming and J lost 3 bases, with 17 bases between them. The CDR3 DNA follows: TGCAGCGTTGACGCGGAGAGACAGCTAGACACTGAAGCTTTCTTT. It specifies CSVDAERQLDTEAFF.

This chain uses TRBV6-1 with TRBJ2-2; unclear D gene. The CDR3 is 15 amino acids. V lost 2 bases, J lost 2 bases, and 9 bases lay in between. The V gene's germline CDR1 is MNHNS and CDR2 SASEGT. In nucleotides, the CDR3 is TGTGCCAGCAGTGAATTAACTGGTAACACCGGGGAGCTGTTTTTT. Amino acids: CASSELTGNTGELFF.

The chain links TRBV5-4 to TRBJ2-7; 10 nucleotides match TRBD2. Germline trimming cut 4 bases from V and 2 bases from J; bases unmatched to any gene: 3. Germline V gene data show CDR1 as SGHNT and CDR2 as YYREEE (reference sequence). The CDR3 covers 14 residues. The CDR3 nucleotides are TGTGCCAGCAGCCTAGCGGGAGTAACCTACGAGCAGTACTTC. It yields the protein CASSLAGVTYEQYF.

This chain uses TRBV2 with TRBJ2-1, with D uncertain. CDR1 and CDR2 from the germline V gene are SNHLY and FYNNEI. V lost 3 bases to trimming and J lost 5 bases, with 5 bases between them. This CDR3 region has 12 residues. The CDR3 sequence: CASSDYHNEQFF. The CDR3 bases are TGTGCCAGCAGTGATTACCACAATGAGCAGTTCTTC.

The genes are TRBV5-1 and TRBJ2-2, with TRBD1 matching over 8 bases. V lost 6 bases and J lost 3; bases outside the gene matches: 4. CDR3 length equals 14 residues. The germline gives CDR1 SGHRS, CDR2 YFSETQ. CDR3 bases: TGCGCCAGCAACCAGGGGGCGGACACCGGGGAGCTGTTTTTT. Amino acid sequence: CASNQGADTGELFF.

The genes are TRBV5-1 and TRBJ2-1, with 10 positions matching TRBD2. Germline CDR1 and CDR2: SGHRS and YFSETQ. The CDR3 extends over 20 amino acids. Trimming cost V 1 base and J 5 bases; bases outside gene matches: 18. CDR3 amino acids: CASSLLAPGASSGRDNEQFF. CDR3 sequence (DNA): TGCGCCAGCAGCTTGCTAGCCCCGGGGGCCTCTAGCGGGAGAGACAATGAGCAGTTCTTC.

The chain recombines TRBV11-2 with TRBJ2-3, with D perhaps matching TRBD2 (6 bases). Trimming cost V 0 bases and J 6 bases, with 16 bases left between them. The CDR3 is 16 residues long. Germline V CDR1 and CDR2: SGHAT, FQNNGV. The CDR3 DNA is TGTGCCAGCAGCTTAGAGGGGGGACCCCCTGGGGATACGCAGTATTTT. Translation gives CASSLEGGPPGDTQYF.